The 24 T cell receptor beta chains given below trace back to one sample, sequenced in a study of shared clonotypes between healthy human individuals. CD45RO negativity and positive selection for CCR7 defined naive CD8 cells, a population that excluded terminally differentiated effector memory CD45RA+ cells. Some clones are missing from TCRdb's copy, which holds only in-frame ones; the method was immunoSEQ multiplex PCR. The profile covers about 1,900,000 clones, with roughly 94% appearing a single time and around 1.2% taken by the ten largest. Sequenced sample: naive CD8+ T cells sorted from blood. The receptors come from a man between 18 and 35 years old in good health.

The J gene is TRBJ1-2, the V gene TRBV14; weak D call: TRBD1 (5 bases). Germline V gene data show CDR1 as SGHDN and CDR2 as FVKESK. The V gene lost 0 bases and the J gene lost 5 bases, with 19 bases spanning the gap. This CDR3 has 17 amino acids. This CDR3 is CASSQDSDGGLLYGYTF. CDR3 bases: TGTGCCAGCAGCCAAGATTCGGACGGGGGATTACTATATGGCTACACCTTC. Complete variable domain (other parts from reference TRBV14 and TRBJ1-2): EAGVTQFPSHSVIEKGQTVTLRCDPISGHDNLYWYRRVMGKEIKFLLHFVKESKQDESGMPNNRFLAERTGGTYSTLKVQPAELEDSGVYFCASSQDSDGGLLYGYTFGSGTRLTVV.

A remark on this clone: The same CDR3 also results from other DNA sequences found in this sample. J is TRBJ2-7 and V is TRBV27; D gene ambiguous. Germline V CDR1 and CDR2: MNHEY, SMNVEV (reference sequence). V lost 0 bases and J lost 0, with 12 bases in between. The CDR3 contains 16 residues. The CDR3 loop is CASSLSVGTVSYEQYF. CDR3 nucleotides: TGTGCCAGCAGTTTATCAGTGGGCACAGTCTCCTACGAGCAGTACTTC.

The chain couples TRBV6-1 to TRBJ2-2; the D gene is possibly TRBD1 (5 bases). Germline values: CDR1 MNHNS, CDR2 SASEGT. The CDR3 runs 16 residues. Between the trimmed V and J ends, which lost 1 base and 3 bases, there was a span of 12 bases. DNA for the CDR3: TGTGCCAGCAGTGAAGGACTTGGGGCGGACACCGGGGAGCTGTTTTTT. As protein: CASSEGLGADTGELFF.

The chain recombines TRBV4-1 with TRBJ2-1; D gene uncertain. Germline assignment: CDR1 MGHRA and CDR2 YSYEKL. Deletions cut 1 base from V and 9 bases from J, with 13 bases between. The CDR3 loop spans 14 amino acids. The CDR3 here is CASSQVGRSLEQFF. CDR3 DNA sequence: TGCGCCAGCAGCCAAGTCGGCCGGAGTCTTGAGCAGTTCTTC.

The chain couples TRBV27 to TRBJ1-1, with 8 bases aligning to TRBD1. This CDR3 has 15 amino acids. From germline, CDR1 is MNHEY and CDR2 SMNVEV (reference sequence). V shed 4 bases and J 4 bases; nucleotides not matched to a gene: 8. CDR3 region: CASSSTGGVVTEAFF. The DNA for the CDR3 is TGTGCCAGCAGTTCCACAGGGGGAGTTGTCACTGAAGCTTTCTTT.

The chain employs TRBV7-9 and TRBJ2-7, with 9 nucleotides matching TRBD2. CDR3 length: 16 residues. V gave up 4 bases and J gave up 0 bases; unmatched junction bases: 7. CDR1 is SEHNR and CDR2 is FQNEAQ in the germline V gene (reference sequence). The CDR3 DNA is TGTGCCAGCAGCTCCCCACCTAGCGGGGACTCCTACGAGCAGTACTTC. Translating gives CASSSPPSGDSYEQYF.

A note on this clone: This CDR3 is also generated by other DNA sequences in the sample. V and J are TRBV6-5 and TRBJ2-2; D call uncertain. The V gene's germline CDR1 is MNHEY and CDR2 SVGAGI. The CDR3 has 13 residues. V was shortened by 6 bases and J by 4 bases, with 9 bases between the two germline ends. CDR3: CASSWEGTGELFF. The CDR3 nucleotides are TGTGCCAGCAGCTGGGAAGGCACCGGGGAGCTGTTTTTT.

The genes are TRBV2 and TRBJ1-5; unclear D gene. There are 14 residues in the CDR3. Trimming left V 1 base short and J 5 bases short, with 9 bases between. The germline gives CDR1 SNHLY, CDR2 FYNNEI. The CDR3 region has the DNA TGTGCCAGCAGTGAAGGTCCAGGATATCAGCCCCAGCATTTT. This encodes CASSEGPGYQPQHF.

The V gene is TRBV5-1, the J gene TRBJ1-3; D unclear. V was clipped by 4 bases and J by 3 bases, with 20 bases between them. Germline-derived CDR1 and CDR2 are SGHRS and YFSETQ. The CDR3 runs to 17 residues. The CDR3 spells CASSPYPDGNFGNTIYF. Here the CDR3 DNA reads TGCGCCAGCAGCCCTTATCCCGACGGCAATTTTGGAAACACCATATATTTT. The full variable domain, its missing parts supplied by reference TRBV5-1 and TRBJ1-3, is KAGVTQTPRYLIKTRGQQVTLSCSPISGHRSVSWYQQTPGQGLQFLFEYFSETQRNKGNFPGRFSGRQFSNSRSEMNVSTLELGDSALYLCASSPYPDGNFGNTIYFGEGSWLTVV.

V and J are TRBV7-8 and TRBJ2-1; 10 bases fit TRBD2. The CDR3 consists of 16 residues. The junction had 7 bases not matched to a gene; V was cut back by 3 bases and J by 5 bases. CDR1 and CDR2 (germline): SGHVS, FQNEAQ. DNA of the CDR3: TGTGCCAGCAGCTTGCCCGGGAGCGGGGGGGACAATGAGCAGTTCTTC. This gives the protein CASSLPGSGGDNEQFF.

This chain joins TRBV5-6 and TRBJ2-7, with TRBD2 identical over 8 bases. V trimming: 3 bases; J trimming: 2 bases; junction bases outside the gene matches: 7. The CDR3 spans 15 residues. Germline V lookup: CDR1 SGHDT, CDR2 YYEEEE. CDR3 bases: TGTGCCAGCAGCTCGTCTAGCGGGCAGACCTACGAGCAGTACTTC. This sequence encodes CASSSSSGQTYEQYF.

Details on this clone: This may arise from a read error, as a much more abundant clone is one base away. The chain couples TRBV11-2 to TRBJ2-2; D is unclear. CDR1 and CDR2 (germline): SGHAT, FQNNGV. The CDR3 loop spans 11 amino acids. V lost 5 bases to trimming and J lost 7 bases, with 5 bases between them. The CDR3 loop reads CASSPRGELFF. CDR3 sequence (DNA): TGTGCCAGCAGCCCCCGCGGGGAGCTGTTTTTT.

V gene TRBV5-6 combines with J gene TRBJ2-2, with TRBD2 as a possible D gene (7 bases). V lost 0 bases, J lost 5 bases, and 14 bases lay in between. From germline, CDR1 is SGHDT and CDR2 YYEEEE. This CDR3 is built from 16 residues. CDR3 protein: CASSLDGGLMTGELFF. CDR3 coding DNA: TGTGCCAGCAGCTTGGACGGGGGGCTTATGACCGGGGAGCTGTTTTTT.

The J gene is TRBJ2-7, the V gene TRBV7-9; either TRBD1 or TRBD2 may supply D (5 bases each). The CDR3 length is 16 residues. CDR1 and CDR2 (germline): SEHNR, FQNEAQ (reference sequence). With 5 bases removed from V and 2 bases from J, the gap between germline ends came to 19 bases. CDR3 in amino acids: CASSPLLGTVTYEQYF. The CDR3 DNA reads TGTGCCAGCAGCCCCCTTTTGGGGACGGTAACCTACGAGCAGTACTTC.

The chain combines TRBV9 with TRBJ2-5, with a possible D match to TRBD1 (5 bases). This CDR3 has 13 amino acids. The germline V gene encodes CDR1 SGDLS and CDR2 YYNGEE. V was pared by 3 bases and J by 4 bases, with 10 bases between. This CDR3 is CASSAPRGETQYF. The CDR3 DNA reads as TGTGCCAGCAGCGCGCCTAGGGGAGAGACCCAGTACTTC.

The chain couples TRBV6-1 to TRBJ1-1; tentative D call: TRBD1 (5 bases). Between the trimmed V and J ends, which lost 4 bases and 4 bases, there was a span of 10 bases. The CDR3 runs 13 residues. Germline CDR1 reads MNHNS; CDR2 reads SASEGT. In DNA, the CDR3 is TGTGCCAGCAGTGGAGGAGGGGCCACTGAAGCTTTCTTT. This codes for CASSGGGATEAFF.

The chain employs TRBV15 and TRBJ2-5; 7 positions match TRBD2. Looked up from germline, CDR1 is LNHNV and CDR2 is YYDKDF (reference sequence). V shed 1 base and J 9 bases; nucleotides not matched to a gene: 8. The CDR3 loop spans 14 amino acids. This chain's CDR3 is CATSRGGGTAAQYF. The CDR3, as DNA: TGTGCCACCAGCAGAGGGGGGGGAACCGCCGCCCAGTACTTC.

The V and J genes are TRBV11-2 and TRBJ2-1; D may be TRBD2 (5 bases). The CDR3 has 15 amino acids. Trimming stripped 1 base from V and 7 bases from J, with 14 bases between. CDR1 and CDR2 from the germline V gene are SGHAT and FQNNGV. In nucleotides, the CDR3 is TGTGCCAGCAGCTTAGTGGGCGGGTTGACGAATGAGCAGTTCTTC. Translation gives CASSLVGGLTNEQFF.

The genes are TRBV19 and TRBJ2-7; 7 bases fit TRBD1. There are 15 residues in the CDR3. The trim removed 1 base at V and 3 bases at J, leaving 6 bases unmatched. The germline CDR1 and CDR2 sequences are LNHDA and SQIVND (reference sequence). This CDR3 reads CASSIARDSYYEQYF. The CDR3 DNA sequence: TGTGCCAGTAGTATAGCGAGGGACAGCTACTACGAGCAGTACTTC. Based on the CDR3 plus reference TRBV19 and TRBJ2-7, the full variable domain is DGGITQSPKYLFRKEGQNVTLSCEQNLNHDAMYWYRQDPGQGLRLIYYSQIVNDFQKGDIAEGYSVSREKKESFPLTVTSAQKNPTAFYLCASSIARDSYYEQYFGPGTRLTVT.

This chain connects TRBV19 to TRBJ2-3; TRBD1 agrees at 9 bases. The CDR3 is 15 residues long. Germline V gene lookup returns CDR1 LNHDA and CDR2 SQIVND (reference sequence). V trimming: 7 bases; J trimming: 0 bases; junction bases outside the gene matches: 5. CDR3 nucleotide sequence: TGTGCCAGTACCCCCGGACAGGGGAGCACAGATACGCAGTATTTT. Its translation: CASTPGQGSTDTQYF.

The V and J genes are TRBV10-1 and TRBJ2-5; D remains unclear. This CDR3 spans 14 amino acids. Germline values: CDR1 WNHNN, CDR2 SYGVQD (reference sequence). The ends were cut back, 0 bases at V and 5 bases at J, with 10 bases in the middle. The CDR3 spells CASSESTGVETQYF. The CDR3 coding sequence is TGCGCCAGCAGTGAGTCGACGGGTGTGGAGACCCAGTACTTC.

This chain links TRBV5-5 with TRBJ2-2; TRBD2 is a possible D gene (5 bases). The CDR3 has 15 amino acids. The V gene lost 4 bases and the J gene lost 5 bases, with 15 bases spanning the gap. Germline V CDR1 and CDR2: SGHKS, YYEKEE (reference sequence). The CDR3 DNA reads TGTGCCAGCAGCCGACCGAGCGGCGGGACCGGGGAGCTGTTTTTT. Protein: CASSRPSGGTGELFF.

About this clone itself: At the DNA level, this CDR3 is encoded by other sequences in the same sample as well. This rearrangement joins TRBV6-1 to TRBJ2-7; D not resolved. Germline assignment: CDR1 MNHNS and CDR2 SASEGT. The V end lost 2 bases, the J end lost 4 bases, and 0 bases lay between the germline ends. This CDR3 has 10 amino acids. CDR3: CASSEYEQYF. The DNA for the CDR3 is TGTGCCAGCAGTGAATACGAGCAGTACTTC.

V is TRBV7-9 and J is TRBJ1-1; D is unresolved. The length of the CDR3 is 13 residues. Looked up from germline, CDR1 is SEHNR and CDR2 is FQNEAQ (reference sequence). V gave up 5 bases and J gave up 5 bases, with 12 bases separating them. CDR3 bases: TGTGCCAGCAGCGATGGAGTCTGGACTGAAGCTTTCTTT. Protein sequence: CASSDGVWTEAFF.